This entry lists 8 T cell receptor beta chains sequenced from one sample in a study of CD8 T cells in Susac syndrome. RNA was extracted with the RNeasy kit, and a quantity of 0.5 to 1 ug was reverse transcribed using random hexamers. TCRdb reprocessed the immunoSEQ multiplex PCR reads with MiXCR, giving one entry per CDR3 protein. The profile shows 240,000 or so distinct CDR3 sequences, 95% to 97% of them singletons. The sample was CD4+ T cells from PBMCs. The receptors stem from a human donor with Susac syndrome.

The rearrangement joins TRBV28 to TRBJ1-2, with TRBD1 as a possible D gene (5 bases). The germline V gene has CDR1 MDHEN and CDR2 SYDVKM. V was pared by 6 bases and J by 3 bases, with 11 bases between. The CDR3 sequence is 13 residues long. CDR3 coding DNA: TGTGCCAGCAGCCTGGGGGTAGACTATGGCTACACCTTC. Its translation: CASSLGVDYGYTF.

The chain uses TRBV20-1 and TRBJ2-7, with 9 positions matching TRBD1. The CDR3 runs 14 residues. Trimming took 5 bases from V and 3 from J; bases not matched to a gene: 8. Germline assignment: CDR1 DFQATT and CDR2 SNEGSKA (reference sequence). The chain's CDR3 is CSACDGTGIYEQYF. CDR3 nucleotide sequence: TGCAGTGCTTGCGACGGGACAGGGATCTACGAGCAGTACTTC.

The V gene is TRBV18, the J gene TRBJ2-1, with TRBD1 matching over 9 bases. Germline CDR1 and CDR2: KGHSH and LQKENI. The V segment lost 3 bases and the J segment 3 bases; nucleotides outside the gene matches: 3. CDR3 length: 15 residues. The CDR3 DNA follows: TGTGCCAGCTCACCTACGGGACAGGGCTACAATGAGCAGTTCTTC. It codes for CASSPTGQGYNEQFF.

The chain couples TRBV20-1 to TRBJ1-2, with D uncertain. Trimming removed 5 bases at V and 0 bases at J, with 7 bases between. The CDR3 length is 12 residues. The V gene's germline CDR1 is DFQATT and CDR2 SNEGSKA (reference sequence). The CDR3: CSAPGPNYGYTF. CDR3 nucleotides: TGCAGTGCTCCTGGGCCTAACTATGGCTACACCTTC.

The chain uses TRBV20-1 and TRBJ2-7; 13 bases agree with TRBD2. V lost 5 bases to trimming and J lost 2 bases; unmatched junction nucleotides: 6. The CDR3 contains 15 residues. The germline V gene encodes CDR1 DFQATT and CDR2 SNEGSKA (reference sequence). The CDR3 coding sequence is TGCAGTGCTGGGGGACTAGCGGGACCCACCTACGAGCAGTACTTC. Protein: CSAGGLAGPTYEQYF.

This clonotype was seen only once. V usage is TRBV4-2 and J usage is TRBJ2-2, with 7 bases that match TRBD1. This CDR3 is 17 amino acids long. Germline assignment: CDR1 LGHNA and CDR2 YNFKEQ. J was trimmed by 3 bases and V by 0 bases; bases with no gene match: 7. Written as DNA, the CDR3 is TGTGCCAGCAGCCAAGATCGACTGGGACAGCACACCGGGGAGCTGTTTTTT. Translated, it gives CASSQDRLGQHTGELFF.

This rearrangement joins TRBV4-2 to TRBJ2-5; perhaps TRBD2 as D (6 bases). Germline lookup yields CDR1 LGHNA and CDR2 YNFKEQ. The V and J ends lost 3 bases and 2 bases respectively, with 16 bases between them. This CDR3 contains 16 residues. CDR3 residues: CASSQGPEGTQETQYF. The DNA for the CDR3 is TGTGCCAGCAGCCAGGGACCGGAGGGGACGCAAGAGACCCAGTACTTC.

The CDR3 sequence: CASSPLTDWNTEAFF. CDR3 in DNA: TGTGCCAGCTCACCACTCACAGACTGGAACACTGAAGCTTTCTTT. This chain uses TRBV18 with TRBJ1-1; no definite D call. CDR1 and CDR2 (germline): KGHSH, LQKENI. The CDR3 loop spans 15 amino acids. V was shortened by 1 base and J by 1 base, with 10 bases between the two germline ends.